This T cell receptor beta chain stems from a study of T cell repertoires in cytomegalovirus infection. CDR1 SEHNR and CDR2 FQNEAQ come from the germline V gene (reference sequence). This CDR3 has 12 amino acids. Trimming took 3 bases from V and 3 from J, leaving 5 bases between them. This clonotype was seen many times. Its matching antigen is unknown. MiXCR, applied by TCRdb to the reads, yields one record per CDR3 protein. The sample contains about 180,000 distinct CDR3 sequences, over 13% of which appear only once. Study-level results: Carriers of CMV and the relevant HLA type were discriminated by public TCR beta frequency.

Sequencing was carried out using PBMCs. V and J are TRBV7-9 and TRBJ1-2; the D is unclear. The sequence was obtained from a human donor in good health (CMV status not recorded). Some clones in this sample may be carry-over from other donors' samples. The CDR3, as DNA: TGTGCCAGCAGCTTCAGAGACTATGGCTACACCTTC. Translated: CASSFRDYGYTF.